Each of the 3 T cell receptor beta chains below was sequenced from the same sample in a study of vaccination and CD4 T cells after COVID-19. Sample treatment: approximately 9-day PBMC culture with coronavirus spike peptide pools or control peptides (ViraFEST assay). These TCRs' antigens remain unknown. With the Oncomine TCR Beta short-read assay, DNA from cultured CD4+ T cells was sequenced. TCRdb reanalysed the PCR reads using MiXCR and keeps one entry per CDR3 protein. The table records approximately 12,000 distinct CDR3 sequences, about 50% of them present only once. Sequenced: CD4+ T cells from blood, cultured in vitro. Receptor source: a human donor who had recovered from COVID-19.

The rearrangement uses TRBV19 and TRBJ1-2, with TRBD1 matching over 10 bases. The CDR3 is 15 residues long. With 6 bases clipped from V and 8 bases from J, the junction kept 12 bases outside the gene matches. Germline V gives CDR1 LNHDA, CDR2 SQIVND (reference sequence). The CDR3 nucleotides read TGTGCCAGTAGGGGGACAGGGGAAGGGGTGAGAGGCTACACCTTC. Translated: CASRGTGEGVRGYTF.

This clonotype was seen only a few times. The rearrangement joins TRBV6-2 or TRBV6-3 to TRBJ1-1, with D maybe TRBD1 (6 bases). CDR1 MNHEY and CDR2 SVGEGT come from the germline V gene. The CDR3 loop spans 13 amino acids. Deletions cut 5 bases from V and 1 base from J, with 8 bases between. The CDR3 spells CASSRTENTEAFF. The CDR3 DNA is TGTGCCAGCAGTAGGACAGAGAACACTGAAGCTTTCTTT.

This clonotype occurred a few times. The V call is TRBV7-2, the J call TRBJ2-1; a possible D gene is TRBD2 (6 bases). Trimming left V 1 base short and J 1 base short, with 29 bases between. There are 22 residues in the CDR3. Germline CDR1 SGHTA, CDR2 FQGNSA. The CDR3 reads CASSLGPPRPKMGRGSYNEQFF. As DNA, the CDR3 is TGTGCCAGCAGCTTAGGCCCCCCGCGCCCAAAAATGGGTCGGGGGTCCTACAATGAGCAGTTCTTC.